Listed below are T cell receptor beta chains from one sample, sequenced in a study of technical replicates of blood from a handful of donors. The assay was immunoSEQ multiplex PCR, and TCRdb's table has in-frame clones only and misses some. The table has 55,000 to 80,000 clones, around 93% seen once. The sample was T cells isolated from PBMCs. All receptors derive from a human donor in good health. CDR3s leave out the opening cysteine and the closing phenylalanine or tryptophan. Fields, in order: J gene, V gene, CDR3 protein.

J gene: TRBJ1-2
V gene: TRBV18
CDR3 protein: ASSPFSEIHNYGYT

J gene: TRBJ2-7
V gene: TRBV7-2
CDR3 protein: ASSRTSGNSYEQY

J gene: TRBJ1-4
V gene: TRBV6-1
CDR3 protein: ASSVDRGRGANEKLF

J gene: TRBJ2-3
V gene: TRBV27
CDR3 protein: ASSLQGLAGADTQY

J gene: TRBJ1-5
V gene: TRBV7-9
CDR3 protein: ASSSGQGLGQPQH

J gene: TRBJ2-5
V gene: TRBV11-3
CDR3 protein: ASSLGLAGGPSVETQY

J gene: TRBJ2-7
V gene: TRBV28
CDR3 protein: ASSPGAGRLHEQY

J gene: TRBJ2-1
V gene: TRBV11-2
CDR3 protein: ASSLVFGTSSYNEQF

J gene: TRBJ2-7
V gene: TRBV11-2
CDR3 protein: ASSATGGLAYEQY

J gene: TRBJ1-4
V gene: TRBV30
CDR3 protein: AWRDIRGKLF

J gene: TRBJ1-2
V gene: TRBV27
CDR3 protein: ASSGQGSYGYT

J gene: TRBJ1-2
V gene: TRBV6-4
CDR3 protein: ASSDLRDGYT

J gene: TRBJ2-1
V gene: TRBV9
CDR3 protein: ASSVHGGLLNEQF

J gene: TRBJ1-4
V gene: TRBV7-2
CDR3 protein: ASSDLIFRDTTNEKLF

J gene: TRBJ2-7
V gene: TRBV29-1
CDR3 protein: SVPGQGGSYEQY

J gene: TRBJ2-5
V gene: TRBV5-1
CDR3 protein: ASSLGQTRRQQTQY

J gene: TRBJ2-3
V gene: TRBV5-1
CDR3 protein: ASSFERDTQY

J gene: TRBJ2-7
V gene: TRBV7-9
CDR3 protein: ASSSRGGVYEQY

J gene: TRBJ2-7
V gene: TRBV2
CDR3 protein: ASSLYEQY

J gene: TRBJ1-1
V gene: TRBV29-1
CDR3 protein: SGTGANTEAF

J gene: TRBJ2-1
V gene: TRBV5-6
CDR3 protein: ASSLEEGFGQF

J gene: TRBJ2-3
V gene: TRBV21-1
CDR3 protein: ASSHPSGTSGTYTDTQY

J gene: TRBJ1-2
V gene: TRBV27
CDR3 protein: ASSLIRDPSYGYT

J gene: TRBJ2-1
V gene: TRBV6-4
CDR3 protein: ASSEAGGSYNEQF

J gene: TRBJ1-4
V gene: TRBV6-5
CDR3 protein: ASSSPGENEKLF

J gene: TRBJ1-4
V gene: TRBV11-3
CDR3 protein: ASSSKHREDNEKLF